This T cell receptor (beta chain) was retrieved from a study of shared clonotypes between healthy human individuals. Across the study: Per-donor plates numbered three CD4 naive, three CD4 memory, two CD8 naive and one CD8 memory. Regarding the study as a whole: Sequencing of the sorted subsets was shown by rarefaction to be incomplete despite large depth. Expectations were that clonotype sharing among donors would be affected by sequencing depth.

V dropped 1 base and J dropped 4 bases, with 17 bases sitting between them. The CDR3 loop spans 16 amino acids. Germline CDR1 reads LNHNV; CDR2 reads YYDKDF (reference sequence). Method: immunoSEQ multiplex PCR; TCRdb's copy keeps in-frame clones and lacks some. The sample records some 630,000 clones, 95% to 97% being singletons. It was CD45RO-negative cells, positively selected for CCR7, that made up naive CD8 cells, with terminally differentiated effector memory CD45RA+ cells excluded. Details on this clone: Antigen specificity is unknown.

This TCR was recovered from a woman aged 25 to 39 in good health. The rearrangement joins TRBV15 to TRBJ2-7, with D maybe TRBD2 (6 bases). Specimen: naive CD8+ T cells sorted from blood. CDR3 sequence (DNA): TGTGCCACCAGCAGAGCTGACGCGGGGCTTGAATACGAGCAGTACTTC. It codes for CATSRADAGLEYEQYF.